The next 25 T cell receptor beta chains were all read from a single sample in a study of T cell changes during pregnancy in multiple sclerosis. The data were produced by immunoSEQ multiplex PCR, yet TCRdb's version contains in-frame clones alone and is incomplete. The sample contains tens of thousands of clones, 70% to 90% of which appear only once. The material was peripheral blood, obtained in the first trimester of pregnancy. These receptors all stem from a female donor in good health, enrolled as a control in a pregnancy study.

The rearrangement links TRBV5-1 to TRBJ2-7, with 7 nucleotides matching TRBD1. J was trimmed by 4 bases and V by 4 bases; bases with no gene match: 5. Germline loops: CDR1 SGHRS, CDR2 YFSETQ. The length of the CDR3 is 13 residues. CDR3 in amino acids: CASSGDRLYEQYF. The CDR3 DNA reads TGCGCCAGCAGCGGGGACAGATTATACGAGCAGTACTTC.

This sequence joins TRBV10-1 and TRBJ2-5; 13 positions match TRBD2. This CDR3 is built from 18 residues. Germline V gene sequence: CDR1 WNHNN, CDR2 SYGVQD (reference sequence). Trimming removed 0 bases from V and 5 bases from J; junction bases left unmatched: 9. The CDR3 DNA follows: TGCGCCAGCAGTGAGTCGAGGTGGACTAGCGGGAGTCCCGAGACCCAGTACTTC. Translated, it gives CASSESRWTSGSPETQYF.

This clone was counted only a few times. This chain links TRBV18 with TRBJ1-1, with TRBD1 as a possible D gene (5 bases). Trimming cost V 6 bases and J 0 bases, with 17 bases left between them. Germline V lookup: CDR1 KGHSH, CDR2 LQKENI. The CDR3 runs to 16 residues. This chain's CDR3 is CASSQWGGALNTEAFF. CDR3 sequence (DNA): TGTGCCAGCTCGCAATGGGGGGGAGCGTTGAACACTGAAGCTTTCTTT.

The rearrangement uses TRBV5-1 and TRBJ2-1, with TRBD2 identical over 11 bases. J lost 9 bases, V lost 3 bases, and 8 bases had no gene match. Germline V gives CDR1 SGHRS, CDR2 YFSETQ. CDR3 length: 15 amino acids. The CDR3 is CASSSLTSGAGEQFF. The DNA of the CDR3 is TGCGCCAGCAGCTCTCTGACTAGCGGGGCAGGTGAGCAGTTCTTC. Variable domain in full (rest from reference TRBV5-1 and TRBJ2-1): KAGVTQTPRYLIKTRGQQVTLSCSPISGHRSVSWYQQTPGQGLQFLFEYFSETQRNKGNFPGRFSGRQFSNSRSEMNVSTLELGDSALYLCASSSLTSGAGEQFFGPGTRLTVL.

The rearrangement uses TRBV7-9 and TRBJ2-4; the D gene is possibly TRBD2 (5 bases). Germline V gives CDR1 SEHNR, CDR2 FQNEAQ (reference sequence). This CDR3 spans 17 amino acids. The V end was cut by 5 bases, the J end by 4 bases, with 21 bases between. The CDR3 here is CASSAPGSKKPKNIQYF. CDR3 bases: TGTGCCAGCAGCGCCCCGGGATCCAAAAAGCCAAAAAACATTCAGTACTTC.

V is TRBV15 and J is TRBJ1-4, with D uncertain. Trimming shortened V by 3 bases and J by 0 bases, and 5 bases separated the two germline ends. The CDR3 sequence is 14 residues long. The germline V gene encodes CDR1 LNHNV and CDR2 YYDKDF (reference sequence). In nucleotides, the CDR3 is TGTGCCACCAGCAGCATTGCAACTAATGAAAAACTGTTTTTT. The encoded protein is CATSSIATNEKLFF.

The V and J genes are TRBV2 and TRBJ2-5; possibly TRBD1 for D (5 bases). The CDR3 runs 12 residues. The V and J ends lost 5 bases and 5 bases respectively, with 9 bases between them. Germline V lookup: CDR1 SNHLY, CDR2 FYNNEI. CDR3 in amino acids: CASSRGWETQYF. DNA of the CDR3: TGTGCCAGCAGTAGGGGTTGGGAGACCCAGTACTTC.

V is TRBV9 and J is TRBJ2-1; weak D call: TRBD2 (6 bases). CDR1 and CDR2 from the germline V gene are SGDLS and YYNGEE. The CDR3 contains 19 residues. V lost 0 bases, J lost 1 base, and 20 bases lay in between. For the CDR3, the DNA is TGTGCCAGCAGCGTAGGACCATCACTAGCTCCCCGTTCCTACAATGAGCAGTTCTTC. This codes for CASSVGPSLAPRSYNEQFF.

The chain uses TRBV27 and TRBJ2-7; D call uncertain. This CDR3 has 11 amino acids. V lost 6 bases and J 4 bases, leaving 7 bases between the germline ends. From germline, CDR1 is MNHEY and CDR2 SMNVEV (reference sequence). CDR3 sequence reads: CASRKSYEQYF. CDR3 in DNA: TGTGCCAGCAGGAAGAGTTACGAGCAGTACTTC.

V is TRBV28 and J is TRBJ1-5; no clear D. The CDR3 runs to 15 residues. Germline CDR1 reads MDHEN; CDR2 reads SYDVKM. V dropped 2 bases and J dropped 0 bases, with 8 bases sitting between them. The DNA for the CDR3 is TGTGCCAGCAGTTTAACGGTTGGTAGCAATCAGCCCCAGCATTTT. Residues: CASSLTVGSNQPQHF.

This clone was detected only a few times. The rearrangement links TRBV13 to TRBJ1-6; D is perhaps TRBD1 (5 bases). The CDR3 contains 14 residues. Looked up from germline, CDR1 is PRHDT and CDR2 is FYEKMQ (reference sequence). Trimming shortened V by 6 bases and J by 13 bases, and 19 bases separated the two germline ends. In DNA, the CDR3 is TGTGCCAGCAGAGCTAGACAGAACCTAAGGCCCCTCCACTTT. The encoded protein is CASRARQNLRPLHF.

The gene calls are TRBV11-3 and TRBJ2-1; the match to TRBD2 covers 11 bases. From germline, CDR1 is SGHNT and CDR2 YENEEA. CDR3 length: 13 residues. The V segment lost 5 bases and the J segment 8 bases; nucleotides outside the gene matches: 2. CDR3 amino acids: CASSPGLADEQFF. The CDR3 DNA follows: TGTGCCAGCAGCCCGGGACTAGCGGATGAGCAGTTCTTC.

V and J are TRBV19 and TRBJ2-2; D is unclear. The CDR3 contains 15 residues. The V gene lost 5 bases and the J gene lost 4 bases, with 14 bases spanning the gap. Germline V gene sequence: CDR1 LNHDA, CDR2 SQIVND (reference sequence). In DNA, the CDR3 is TGTGCCAGTAGTGTACAATCCAGGCGCACCGGGGAGCTGTTTTTT. Protein: CASSVQSRRTGELFF.

The chain combines TRBV6-4 with TRBJ2-2, with 7 bases matching TRBD1. Per germline, CDR1 MRHNA and CDR2 SNTAGT. J lost 4 bases, V lost 5 bases, and 1 base had no gene match. The CDR3 consists of 13 residues. CDR3 loop: CASSNRGTGELFF. The CDR3 DNA sequence: TGTGCCAGCAGTAACAGGGGCACCGGGGAGCTGTTTTTT.

This chain connects TRBV5-6 to TRBJ1-1, with D perhaps TRBD1 (6 bases). V was clipped by 2 bases and J by 3 bases, with 11 bases between them. In germline, CDR1 is SGHDT, CDR2 YYEEEE. The CDR3 contains 14 residues. The chain's CDR3 is CASSFNRADTEAFF. CDR3 nucleotide sequence: TGTGCCAGCAGCTTCAACAGGGCGGACACTGAAGCTTTCTTT.

This clone turned up a few times. This chain uses TRBV5-1 with TRBJ1-3, with a tentative D call TRBD1 (6 bases). The CDR3 has 15 residues. Germline V gene sequence: CDR1 SGHRS, CDR2 YFSETQ. Trimming shortened V by 2 bases and J by 1 base, and 10 bases separated the two germline ends. CDR3: CASSFNRESGNTIYF. DNA of the CDR3: TGCGCCAGCAGCTTCAACAGGGAGTCTGGAAACACCATATATTTT.

The rearrangement uses TRBV6-1 and TRBJ1-5; a possible D gene is TRBD1 (6 bases). The CDR3 is made up of 15 amino acids. The V and J ends lost 7 bases and 3 bases respectively, with 16 bases between them. Looked up from germline, CDR1 is MNHNS and CDR2 is SASEGT. The CDR3 nucleotides are TGTGCCAGCAAAGAACATGGACAGATCAATCAGCCCCAGCATTTT. It translates to CASKEHGQINQPQHF.

The chain joins TRBV5-1 to TRBJ2-1, with 13 bases aligning to TRBD2. V lost 5 bases and J lost 5; bases outside the gene matches: 7. Germline-derived CDR1 and CDR2 are SGHRS and YFSETQ. The CDR3 contains 16 residues. The CDR3 bases are TGCGCCAGCAGGAGGGGACTAGCGGGAACCAACAATGAGCAGTTCTTC. This gives the protein CASRRGLAGTNNEQFF.

The V call is TRBV27, the J call TRBJ2-7, with 12 bases matching TRBD2. In germline, CDR1 is MNHEY, CDR2 SMNVEV (reference sequence). Trimming at V came to 5 bases and at J to 6 bases, leaving 20 bases not matched to a gene. CDR3 length equals 19 residues. The chain's CDR3 is CASSKDSDTFLAGGGEQYF. The CDR3 DNA reads as TGTGCCAGCAGTAAGGACAGCGATACCTTCCTAGCGGGAGGGGGCGAGCAGTACTTC.

This clone was seen a handful of times. This rearrangement joins TRBV18 to TRBJ1-1; no clear D gene. V was pared by 4 bases and J by 5 bases, with 14 bases between. Germline CDR1 and CDR2: KGHSH and LQKENI. The CDR3 totals 14 residues. Here the CDR3 reads CASSLAGERTEAFF. The CDR3 coding sequence is TGTGCCAGCTCACTCGCGGGTGAAAGGACTGAAGCTTTCTTT. Based on the CDR3 plus reference TRBV18 and TRBJ1-1, the full variable domain is NAGVMQNPRHLVRRRGQEARLRCSPMKGHSHVYWYRQLPEEGLKFMVYLQKENIIDESGMPKERFSAEFPKEGPSILRIQQVVRGDSAAYFCASSLAGERTEAFFGQGTRLTVV.

The chain recombines TRBV4-2 with TRBJ2-5; TRBD1 aligns across 9 bases. Trimming cost V 1 base and J 0 bases; bases outside gene matches: 3. This CDR3 has 16 residues. Germline V lookup: CDR1 LGHNA, CDR2 YNFKEQ. CDR3 loop: CASSQVGTGYQETQYF. CDR3 DNA sequence: TGTGCCAGCAGCCAAGTCGGGACAGGGTACCAAGAGACCCAGTACTTC.

This chain joins TRBV28 and TRBJ1-6; D gene uncertain. In germline, CDR1 is MDHEN, CDR2 SYDVKM. The CDR3 totals 12 residues. With 3 bases removed from V and 10 bases from J, the gap between germline ends came to 7 bases. The CDR3 loop is CASSLRESPLHF. CDR3 sequence (DNA): TGTGCCAGCAGTTTGCGGGAATCACCCCTCCACTTT.

The CDR3 bases are TGTGCCAGCAGCTTTCAAAATGAAAAACTGTTTTTT. Amino acid sequence: CASSFQNEKLFF. V and J are TRBV13 and TRBJ1-4; no clear D. V was shortened by 3 bases and J by 5 bases, with 4 bases between the two germline ends. CDR3 length: 12 residues. In germline, CDR1 is PRHDT, CDR2 FYEKMQ (reference sequence).

This chain's CDR3 is CASSSTGGEDEKLFF. The DNA for the CDR3 is TGCGCCAGCAGCTCCACGGGGGGCGAGGATGAAAAACTGTTTTTT. The rearrangement links TRBV5-1 to TRBJ1-4, with TRBD1 as a possible D gene (6 bases). Germline-derived CDR1 and CDR2 are SGHRS and YFSETQ. V lost 3 bases to trimming and J lost 6 bases, with 15 bases between them. This CDR3 has 15 residues.

The chain couples TRBV28 to TRBJ1-5, with D unresolved. The ends were cut back, 8 bases at V and 2 bases at J, with 10 bases in the middle. The CDR3 extends over 13 amino acids. The germline V gene encodes CDR1 MDHEN and CDR2 SYDVKM. CDR3 coding DNA: TGTGCCAGCCGGAGGTGGGGCAATCAGCCCCAGCATTTT. Protein: CASRRWGNQPQHF.